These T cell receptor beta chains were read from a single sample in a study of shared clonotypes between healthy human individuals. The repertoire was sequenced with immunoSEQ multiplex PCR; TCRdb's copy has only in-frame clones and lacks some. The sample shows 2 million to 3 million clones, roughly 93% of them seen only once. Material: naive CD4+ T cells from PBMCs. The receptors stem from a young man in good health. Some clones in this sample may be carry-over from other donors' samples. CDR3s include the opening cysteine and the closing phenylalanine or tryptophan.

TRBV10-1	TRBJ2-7	CASSLHGNRGHYEQYF
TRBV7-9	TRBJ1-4	CASTPGQGNEKLFF
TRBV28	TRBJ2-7	CASSLQGALEQYF
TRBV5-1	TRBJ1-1	CASSLAWENTEAFF
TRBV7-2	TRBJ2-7	CASSLGFSGSYEQYF
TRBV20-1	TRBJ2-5	CSATSEETQYF
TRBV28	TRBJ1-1	CASSSRLRWNTEAFF
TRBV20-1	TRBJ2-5	CSASQVRLEHF
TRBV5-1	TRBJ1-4	CASSLVGGRNEKLFF
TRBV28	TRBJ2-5	CASSPLDRGQETQYF
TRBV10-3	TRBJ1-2	CAISMGYGYTF
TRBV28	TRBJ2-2	CASSLNRGFNTGELFF
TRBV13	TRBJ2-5	CASSLRTPRRETQYF
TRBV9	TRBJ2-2	CASSVGLAGGPSAGELFF
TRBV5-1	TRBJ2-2	CASSFGDKTGELFF